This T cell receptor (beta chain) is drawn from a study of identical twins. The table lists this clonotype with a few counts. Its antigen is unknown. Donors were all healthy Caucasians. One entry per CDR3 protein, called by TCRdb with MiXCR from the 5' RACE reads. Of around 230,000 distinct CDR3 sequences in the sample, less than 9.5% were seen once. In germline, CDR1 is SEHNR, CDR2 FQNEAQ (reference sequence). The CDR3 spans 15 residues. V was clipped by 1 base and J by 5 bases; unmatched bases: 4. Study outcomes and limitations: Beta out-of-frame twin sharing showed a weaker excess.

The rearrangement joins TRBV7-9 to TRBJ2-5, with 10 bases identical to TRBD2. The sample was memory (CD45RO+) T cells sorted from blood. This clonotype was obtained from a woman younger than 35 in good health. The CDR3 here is CASSLVEAGGETQYF. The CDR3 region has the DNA TGTGCCAGCAGCTTAGTCGAAGCGGGAGGGGAGACCCAGTACTTC.